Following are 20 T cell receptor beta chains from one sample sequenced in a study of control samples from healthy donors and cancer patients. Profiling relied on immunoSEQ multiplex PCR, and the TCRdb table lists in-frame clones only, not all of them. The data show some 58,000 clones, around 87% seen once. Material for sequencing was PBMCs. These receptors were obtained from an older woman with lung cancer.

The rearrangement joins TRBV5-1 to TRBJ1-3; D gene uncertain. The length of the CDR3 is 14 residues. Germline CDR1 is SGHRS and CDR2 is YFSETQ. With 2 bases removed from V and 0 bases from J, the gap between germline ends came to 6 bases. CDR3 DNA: TGCGCCAGCAGCTTCGAGGGCTCTGGAAACACCATATATTTT. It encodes CASSFEGSGNTIYF.

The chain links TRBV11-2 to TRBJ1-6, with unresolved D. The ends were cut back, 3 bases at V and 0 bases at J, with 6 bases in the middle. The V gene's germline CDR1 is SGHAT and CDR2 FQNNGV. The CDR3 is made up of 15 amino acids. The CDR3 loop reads CASSFRSSYNSPLHF. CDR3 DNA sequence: TGTGCCAGCAGCTTCAGGAGCTCCTATAATTCACCCCTCCACTTT.

The CDR3: CASGDSSYEQYF. The CDR3 DNA follows: TGCGCCAGCGGGGACAGTTCCTACGAGCAGTACTTC. The chain couples TRBV5-1 to TRBJ2-7; 7 bases fit TRBD1. The CDR3 covers 12 residues. Germline V CDR1 and CDR2: SGHRS, YFSETQ. V shed 7 bases and J 1 base; nucleotides not matched to a gene: 2.

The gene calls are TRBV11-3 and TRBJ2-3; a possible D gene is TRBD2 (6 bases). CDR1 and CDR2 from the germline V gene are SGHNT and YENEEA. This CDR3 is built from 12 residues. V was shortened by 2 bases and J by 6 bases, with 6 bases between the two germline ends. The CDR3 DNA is TGTGCCAGCAGCTTAAGCGGGGATACGCAGTATTTT. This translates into CASSLSGDTQYF.

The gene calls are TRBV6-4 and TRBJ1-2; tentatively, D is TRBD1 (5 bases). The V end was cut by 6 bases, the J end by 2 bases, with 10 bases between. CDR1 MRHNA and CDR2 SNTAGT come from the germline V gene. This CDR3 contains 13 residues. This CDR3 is CASSEGWNYGYTF. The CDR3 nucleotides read TGTGCCAGCAGCGAGGGGTGGAACTATGGCTACACCTTC.

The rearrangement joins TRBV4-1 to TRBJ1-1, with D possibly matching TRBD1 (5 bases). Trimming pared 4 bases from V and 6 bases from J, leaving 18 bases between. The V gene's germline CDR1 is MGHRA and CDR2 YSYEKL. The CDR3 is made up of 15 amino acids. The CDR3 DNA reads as TGCGCCAGCAGCCTTCGTAGGGGCAGCCGAGCTGAAGCTTTCTTT. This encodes CASSLRRGSRAEAFF.

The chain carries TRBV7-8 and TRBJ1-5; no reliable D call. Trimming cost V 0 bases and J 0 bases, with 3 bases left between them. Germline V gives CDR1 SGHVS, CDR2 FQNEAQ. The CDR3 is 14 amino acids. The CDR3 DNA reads TGTGCCAGCAGCTTAGCGGGTAGCAATCAGCCCCAGCATTTT. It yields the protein CASSLAGSNQPQHF.

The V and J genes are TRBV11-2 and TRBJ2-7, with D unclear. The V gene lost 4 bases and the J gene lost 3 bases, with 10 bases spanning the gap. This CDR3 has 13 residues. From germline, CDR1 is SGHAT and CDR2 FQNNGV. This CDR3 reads CASSYAGYYEQYF. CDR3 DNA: TGTGCCAGCAGCTATGCAGGATACTACGAGCAGTACTTC.

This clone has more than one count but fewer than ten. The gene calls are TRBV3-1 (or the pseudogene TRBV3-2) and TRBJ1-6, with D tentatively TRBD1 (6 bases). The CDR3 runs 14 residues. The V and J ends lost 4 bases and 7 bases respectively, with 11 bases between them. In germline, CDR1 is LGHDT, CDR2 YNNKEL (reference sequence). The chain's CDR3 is CASSRQDQNSPLHF. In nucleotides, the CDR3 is TGTGCCAGCAGCCGACAGGACCAAAATTCACCCCTCCACTTT.

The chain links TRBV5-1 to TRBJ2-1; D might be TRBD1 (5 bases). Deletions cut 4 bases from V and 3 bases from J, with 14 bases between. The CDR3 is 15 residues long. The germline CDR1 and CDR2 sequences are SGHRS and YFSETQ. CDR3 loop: CASSRRVDSYNEQFF. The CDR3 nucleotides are TGCGCCAGCAGCCGCCGGGTTGACAGCTACAATGAGCAGTTCTTC.

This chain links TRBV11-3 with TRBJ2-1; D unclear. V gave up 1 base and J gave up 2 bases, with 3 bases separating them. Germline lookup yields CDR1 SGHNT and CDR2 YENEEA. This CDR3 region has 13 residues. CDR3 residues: CASSLAAYNEQFF. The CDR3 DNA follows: TGTGCCAGCAGCTTAGCGGCCTACAATGAGCAGTTCTTC.

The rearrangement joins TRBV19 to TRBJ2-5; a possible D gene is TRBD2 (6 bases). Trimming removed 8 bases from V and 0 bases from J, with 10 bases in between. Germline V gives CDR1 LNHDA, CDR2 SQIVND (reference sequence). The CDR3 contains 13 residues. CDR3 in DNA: TGTGCCAGTTCCCGGGGGTACCAAGAGACCCAGTACTTC. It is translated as CASSRGYQETQYF.

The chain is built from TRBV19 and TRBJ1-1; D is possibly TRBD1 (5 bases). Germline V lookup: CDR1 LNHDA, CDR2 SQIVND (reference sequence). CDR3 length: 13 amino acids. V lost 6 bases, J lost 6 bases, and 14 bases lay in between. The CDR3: CASSETWGAEAFF. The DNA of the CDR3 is TGTGCCAGTAGCGAGACATGGGGGGCTGAAGCTTTCTTT.

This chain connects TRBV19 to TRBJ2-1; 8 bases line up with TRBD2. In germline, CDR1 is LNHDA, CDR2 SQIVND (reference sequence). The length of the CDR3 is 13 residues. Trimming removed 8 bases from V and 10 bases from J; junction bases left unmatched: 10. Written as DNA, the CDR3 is TGTGCCAGTGGACTAGCAAACGAGTGGGAGCAGTTCTTC. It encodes CASGLANEWEQFF.

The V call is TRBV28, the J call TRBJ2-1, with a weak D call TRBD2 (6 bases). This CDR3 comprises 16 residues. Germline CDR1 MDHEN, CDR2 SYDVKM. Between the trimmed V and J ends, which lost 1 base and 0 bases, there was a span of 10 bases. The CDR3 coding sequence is TGTGCCAGCAGTTTATACCCCGGGGGCTCCTACAATGAGCAGTTCTTC. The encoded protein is CASSLYPGGSYNEQFF.

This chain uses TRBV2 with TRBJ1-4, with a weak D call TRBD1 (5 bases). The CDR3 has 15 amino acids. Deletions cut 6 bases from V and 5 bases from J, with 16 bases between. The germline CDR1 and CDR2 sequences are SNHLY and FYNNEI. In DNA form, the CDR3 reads TGTGCCAGCAGGGTTGACAGTACCACGAATGAAAAACTGTTTTTT. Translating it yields CASRVDSTTNEKLFF.

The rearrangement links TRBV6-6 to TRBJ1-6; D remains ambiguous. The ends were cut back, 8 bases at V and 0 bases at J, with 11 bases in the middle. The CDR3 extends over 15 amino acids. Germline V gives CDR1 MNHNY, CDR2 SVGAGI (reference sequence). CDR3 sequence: CASRPLISYNSPLHF. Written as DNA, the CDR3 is TGTGCCAGCCGACCCCTAATCTCCTATAATTCACCCCTCCACTTT.

The chain's CDR3 is CASLTTGDTEAFF. The CDR3 bases are TGTGCCAGCCTTACGACAGGGGACACTGAAGCTTTCTTT. The genes are TRBV2 and TRBJ1-1; TRBD1 aligns across 8 bases. The CDR3 has 13 amino acids. CDR1 is SNHLY, CDR2 FYNNEI, per germline. Trimming removed 8 bases from V and 3 bases from J; junction bases left unmatched: 5.

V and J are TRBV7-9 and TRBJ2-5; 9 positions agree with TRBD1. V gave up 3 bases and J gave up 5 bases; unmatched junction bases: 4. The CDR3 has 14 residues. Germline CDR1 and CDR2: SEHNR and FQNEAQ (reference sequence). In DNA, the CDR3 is TGTGCCAGCAGCTTGACAGGGGGATTGGAGACCCAGTACTTC. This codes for CASSLTGGLETQYF. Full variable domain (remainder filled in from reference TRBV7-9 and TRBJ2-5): DTGVSQNPRHKITKRGQNVTFRCDPISEHNRLYWYRQTLGQGPEFLTYFQNEAQLEKSRLLSDRFSAERPKGSFSTLEIQRTEQGDSAMYLCASSLTGGLETQYFGPGTRLLVL.

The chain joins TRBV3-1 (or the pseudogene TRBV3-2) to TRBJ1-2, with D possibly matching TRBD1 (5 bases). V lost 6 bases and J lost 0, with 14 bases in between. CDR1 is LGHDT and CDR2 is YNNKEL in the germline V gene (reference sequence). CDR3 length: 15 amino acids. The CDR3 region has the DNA TGTGCCAGCAGTTCGGGACCGATATCTAACTATGGCTACACCTTC. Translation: CASSSGPISNYGYTF.